A single sample gave rise to the 25 T cell receptor beta chains below, sequenced in a study of OX40 agonist ivuxolimab in advanced cancers. Some clones are missing from TCRdb's copy, which holds only in-frame ones; the method was immunoSEQ multiplex PCR. The sample yields some 67,000 clones, approximately 80% seen once. The sequenced sample was CD4+ or CD8+ T cells sorted from blood, obtained in a trial of the OX40 agonist ivuxolimab. These TCRs come from an adult with an advanced solid tumor such as melanoma, head and neck, liver or kidney cancer.

The genes are TRBV27 and TRBJ2-2; TRBD1 aligns across 7 bases. J lost 4 bases, V lost 6 bases, and 11 bases had no gene match. The germline V gene encodes CDR1 MNHEY and CDR2 SMNVEV (reference sequence). The CDR3 is made up of 16 amino acids. The CDR3 DNA reads TGTGCCAGCAGAACTGACAGGGCACCCGGCACCGGGGAGCTGTTTTTT. Encoded protein: CASRTDRAPGTGELFF.

V gene TRBV5-1 combines with J gene TRBJ1-1, with D tentatively TRBD1 (5 bases). This CDR3 contains 13 residues. Trimming stripped 4 bases from V and 5 bases from J, with 12 bases between. Germline CDR1 SGHRS, CDR2 YFSETQ. The CDR3 protein is CASSHNSGTEAFF. The CDR3 region has the DNA TGCGCCAGCAGCCATAACTCAGGGACTGAAGCTTTCTTT.

J is TRBJ1-1 and V is TRBV29-1; 8 bases fit TRBD1. Germline assignment: CDR1 SQVTM and CDR2 ANQGSEA. V was clipped by 8 bases and J by 5 bases; unmatched bases: 4. CDR3 length: 11 residues. CDR3 region: CSLQGATEAFF. For the CDR3, the DNA is TGCAGCCTCCAGGGGGCGACTGAAGCTTTCTTT.

The rearrangement links TRBV15 to TRBJ1-4, with D maybe TRBD1 (5 bases). The germline V and J ends were trimmed by 0 bases and 3 bases, with 8 bases remaining between them. The CDR3 extends over 15 amino acids. CDR1 and CDR2 (germline): LNHNV, YYDKDF (reference sequence). This chain's CDR3 is CATSREGRSNEKLFF. CDR3 nucleotide sequence: TGTGCCACCAGCAGAGAGGGGCGCTCTAATGAAAAACTGTTTTTT.

This chain connects TRBV13 to TRBJ1-1; a possible D gene is TRBD1 (5 bases). The CDR3 covers 14 residues. Trimming left V 5 bases short and J 4 bases short, with 14 bases between. The germline CDR1 and CDR2 sequences are PRHDT and FYEKMQ (reference sequence). The CDR3 DNA sequence: TGTGCCAGCAGCCCGGGACCGGGGGGCACTGAAGCTTTCTTT. Protein sequence: CASSPGPGGTEAFF.

This clone was observed a few times. The chain couples TRBV11-3 to TRBJ2-5, with 8 bases fitting TRBD1. The CDR3 contains 15 residues. Germline CDR1 and CDR2: SGHNT and YENEEA. Germline trimming cut 4 bases from V and 5 bases from J; bases unmatched to any gene: 9. The CDR3 nucleotides are TGTGCCAGCAGCTCAACAGGGGGGATGATTGAGACCCAGTACTTC. This encodes CASSSTGGMIETQYF.

The chain links TRBV27 to TRBJ2-1; 12 nucleotides line up with TRBD2. This CDR3 has 15 residues. V trimming: 2 bases; J trimming: 9 bases; junction bases outside the gene matches: 5. Germline assignment: CDR1 MNHEY and CDR2 SMNVEV (reference sequence). The CDR3 bases are TGTGCCAGCAGTTTAACAGGGACTAGCGGGCCTGAGCAGTTCTTC. Protein product: CASSLTGTSGPEQFF.

This chain connects TRBV7-8 to TRBJ1-4; D possibly corresponds to TRBD1 (5 bases). Germline CDR1 and CDR2: SGHVS and FQNEAQ. The CDR3 runs 15 residues. The ends were cut back, 3 bases at V and 7 bases at J, with 15 bases in the middle. CDR3 nucleotides: TGTGCCAGCAGCTTCCAGGGAGCCCCCGTTGAAAAACTGTTTTTT. Translation: CASSFQGAPVEKLFF.

This chain connects TRBV5-1 to TRBJ1-6; D is undetermined. This CDR3 is 12 amino acids long. Deletions cut 5 bases from V and 9 bases from J, with 9 bases between. CDR1 and CDR2 (germline): SGHRS, YFSETQ. CDR3 DNA: TGCGCCAGCAGTCCGGTCGGTTCACCCCTCCACTTT. Its protein product is CASSPVGSPLHF.

In DNA form, the CDR3 reads TGTGCCAGCAGCTCCCCACGCCCAGCTGGAAACACCATATATTTT. Translation: CASSSPRPAGNTIYF. The chain is built from TRBV6-6 and TRBJ1-3, with D unresolved. The V gene lost 6 bases and the J gene lost 2 bases, with 14 bases spanning the gap. There are 15 residues in the CDR3. CDR1 and CDR2 from the germline V gene are MNHNY and SVGAGI (reference sequence).

This chain connects TRBV19 to TRBJ2-1; TRBD1 agrees at 7 bases. Germline V lookup: CDR1 LNHDA, CDR2 SQIVND (reference sequence). This CDR3 comprises 14 residues. The V gene end was trimmed by 5 bases and the J gene end by 7 bases; junction bases not matched to a gene: 8. CDR3 loop: CASSSTGTANEQFF. Written as DNA, the CDR3 is TGTGCCAGTAGTTCGACCGGGACAGCGAATGAGCAGTTCTTC. Full variable domain (remainder filled in from reference TRBV19 and TRBJ2-1): DGGITQSPKYLFRKEGQNVTLSCEQNLNHDAMYWYRQDPGQGLRLIYYSQIVNDFQKGDIAEGYSVSREKKESFPLTVTSAQKNPTAFYLCASSSTGTANEQFFGPGTRLTVL.

This rearrangement joins TRBV19 to TRBJ2-1; 12 positions match TRBD2. CDR1 is LNHDA, CDR2 SQIVND, per germline (reference sequence). This CDR3 has 17 residues. V was clipped by 10 bases and J by 7 bases; unmatched bases: 17. DNA for the CDR3: TGTGCCACCCGCACGACTAGCGGGGGTGGGCTGCGGAATGAGCAGTTCTTC. Residues: CATRTTSGGGLRNEQFF.

The V and J genes are TRBV30 and TRBJ2-7; no reliable D call. Germline V lookup: CDR1 GTSNPN, CDR2 SVGIG (reference sequence). Trimming cost V 5 bases and J 4 bases, with 6 bases left between them. The CDR3 length is 10 residues. The CDR3 is CAWGLYEQYF. The CDR3 DNA reads TGTGCCTGGGGGTTATACGAGCAGTACTTC.

This clone was found a few times. V is TRBV6-1 and J is TRBJ1-6; TRBD1 matches 9 bases. Trimming at V came to 11 bases and at J to 7 bases, leaving 6 bases not matched to a gene. The CDR3 has 13 amino acids. Germline values: CDR1 MNHNS, CDR2 SASEGT. The CDR3: CAARDRDNSPLHF. CDR3 bases: TGTGCCGCCCGGGACAGGGACAATTCACCCCTCCACTTT.

This chain uses TRBV28 with TRBJ1-2; maybe TRBD1 (5 bases). The germline V gene encodes CDR1 MDHEN and CDR2 SYDVKM. V gave up 10 bases and J gave up 1 base, with 25 bases separating them. This CDR3 has 17 amino acids. The CDR3, as DNA: TGTGCCACTACCGGAGGGGTTAAGGGGCACATTAACTATGGCTACACCTTC. Encoded protein: CATTGGVKGHINYGYTF.

The table lists this clone with a count of one. The rearrangement uses TRBV27 and TRBJ2-5, with D possibly being TRBD1 or TRBD2 (5 bases each). The CDR3 totals 13 residues. Trimming left V 9 bases short and J 5 bases short, with 16 bases between. CDR1 is MNHEY and CDR2 is SMNVEV in the germline V gene (reference sequence). CDR3 residues: CASRGPEGETQYF. CDR3 DNA: TGTGCCAGTCGGGGCCCCGAGGGGGAGACCCAGTACTTC.

The V call is TRBV7-9, the J call TRBJ2-2; 14 nucleotides align to TRBD2. This CDR3 region has 19 residues. V shed 5 bases, J shed 1 base, and the junction held 9 bases outside the gene matches. Looked up from germline, CDR1 is SEHNR and CDR2 is FQNEAQ (reference sequence). The CDR3 here is CASSTHTGTSGGNTGELFF. Written as DNA, the CDR3 is TGTGCCAGCAGCACACATACCGGGACTAGCGGGGGGAACACCGGGGAGCTGTTTTTT.

This clone came up once. The V gene is TRBV7-9, the J gene TRBJ2-5; weak D call: TRBD1 (6 bases). V lost 5 bases to trimming and J lost 9 bases, with 19 bases between them. The CDR3 is 14 amino acids. Per germline, CDR1 SEHNR and CDR2 FQNEAQ (reference sequence). CDR3 region: CASSSRTPKGAQYF. The CDR3 region has the DNA TGTGCCAGCAGCAGTAGGACTCCAAAGGGGGCCCAGTACTTC.

This chain uses TRBV28 with TRBJ2-7; 10 bases align to TRBD1. Germline loops: CDR1 MDHEN, CDR2 SYDVKM. V was clipped by 5 bases and J by 6 bases; unmatched bases: 16. The CDR3 extends over 17 amino acids. CDR3 residues: CASSTTGPGQGHSEQYF. DNA for the CDR3: TGTGCCAGCAGTACCACCGGCCCGGGACAGGGGCACTCCGAGCAGTACTTC.

The gene calls are TRBV13 and TRBJ1-1; D call uncertain. Germline CDR1 and CDR2: PRHDT and FYEKMQ (reference sequence). This CDR3 is 13 amino acids long. V was pared by 9 bases and J by 7 bases, with 18 bases between. The DNA for the CDR3 is TGTGCCAGTACCTCTCGGCAGTCCCTTGAAGCTTTCTTT. It is translated as CASTSRQSLEAFF.

The chain uses TRBV5-1 and TRBJ2-1, with 15 positions matching TRBD2. Looked up from germline, CDR1 is SGHRS and CDR2 is YFSETQ. J gave up 7 bases and V 9 bases, and 11 bases lay outside the gene matches. The CDR3 has 16 residues. In DNA form, the CDR3 reads TGCGCCACCTCCACCCTCGGACTAGCGGGAGGGAATGAGCAGTTCTTC. Its translation: CATSTLGLAGGNEQFF.

The chain couples TRBV7-3 to TRBJ2-3; D is perhaps TRBD2 (5 bases). CDR1 SGHTA and CDR2 FQGTGA come from the germline V gene. This CDR3 comprises 15 residues. The V gene lost 5 bases and the J gene lost 2 bases, with 14 bases spanning the gap. The CDR3 DNA sequence: TGTGCCAGCAGCCCGATTAGCGATTCCACAGATACGCAGTATTTT. Protein: CASSPISDSTDTQYF.

This chain connects TRBV4-1 to TRBJ2-5; 7 bases are a match to TRBD1. The CDR3 runs to 13 residues. Trimming cost V 4 bases and J 2 bases; bases outside gene matches: 1. Germline CDR1 and CDR2: MGHRA and YSYEKL. CDR3 sequence (DNA): TGCGCCAGCAGCCCGGGACAGCAAGAGACCCAGTACTTC. Protein sequence: CASSPGQQETQYF.

This chain joins TRBV27 and TRBJ2-7; TRBD2 is a possible D gene (6 bases). The V end was cut by 8 bases, the J end by 4 bases, with 18 bases between. Germline values: CDR1 MNHEY, CDR2 SMNVEV (reference sequence). The CDR3 spans 14 residues. CDR3 in amino acids: CASATLTSSYEQYF. The CDR3 bases are TGTGCCAGCGCTACACTAACTAGCTCTTACGAGCAGTACTTC.

The rearrangement links TRBV28 to TRBJ2-5; possibly TRBD2 for D (6 bases). The V and J ends lost 5 bases and 1 base respectively, with 20 bases between them. The length of the CDR3 is 17 residues. The V gene's germline CDR1 is MDHEN and CDR2 SYDVKM. CDR3 in amino acids: CASSKGLGRGFQETQYF. CDR3 coding DNA: TGTGCCAGCAGTAAGGGCCTGGGCCGGGGGTTCCAAGAGACCCAGTACTTC. Variable domain in full (rest from reference TRBV28 and TRBJ2-5): DVKVTQSSRYLVKRTGEKVFLECVQDMDHENMFWYRQDPGLGLRLIYFSYDVKMKEKGDIPEGYSVSREKKERFSLILESASTNQTSMYLCASSKGLGRGFQETQYFGPGTRLLVL.